This T cell receptor (beta chain) was documented in a study of blood T cell repertoires in COVID-19. The overall study: Samples of COVID-19 (acute and convalescent) were obtained from the United States, Italy and Spain.

Germline V gives CDR1 MNHEY, CDR2 SVGEGT. V dropped 5 bases and J dropped 0 bases, with 8 bases sitting between them. CDR3 length: 14 amino acids. Data came from immunoSEQ multiplex PCR; TCRdb stores just in-frame clones and leaves some out. The sample records more than 45,000 clones, roughly 80% being singletons. Sequenced input: peripheral blood. The source of this sequence is a man older than 75 with COVID-19, enrolled during active disease. This chain connects TRBV6-2 or TRBV6-3 to TRBJ1-5, with D tentatively TRBD1 (6 bases). CDR3 DNA: TGTGCCAGCAGTGGACAGAATAGCAATCAGCCCCAGCATTTT. Translation: CASSGQNSNQPQHF.